This T cell receptor beta chain was sequenced for a study of CD8+CD57+ T cells in acquired aplastic anemia. Study background: Quantities of DNA derived from sorted CD4+ and CD8+ cells averaged around 3 ug. Reads per healthy sample averaged about 10 million (CD4+) and under 12 million (CD8+). Points from the study as a whole: Simpson's diversity of CD8+ cells was not significantly different in patients compared with controls. Between patients and controls, around 30 CD8+ CDR3 sequences were found in common.

This clonotype was seen at least ten times. Its target is unknown. For CDR3 and TCR beta VDJ profiling, genomic DNA was the template used. TCRdb processed the reads anew with MiXCR; each CDR3 protein has one entry. The repertoire holds over 100,000 distinct CDR3 sequences, with around 41% as singletons. V lost 3 bases to trimming and J lost 0 bases; unmatched junction nucleotides: 0. The CDR3 loop spans 14 amino acids. In germline, CDR1 is SGHAT, CDR2 FQNNGV. This chain links TRBV11-2 with TRBJ1-1; 8 bases fit TRBD1. The sequenced sample was sorted CD4+, CD8+, or CD8+CD57+ T cells (not recorded which) from PBMCs. This clonotype was obtained from a human donor in good health, serving as a control. Here the CDR3 DNA reads TGTGCCAGCAGCTTGGACAGGGTGAACACTGAAGCTTTCTTT. It encodes CASSLDRVNTEAFF.